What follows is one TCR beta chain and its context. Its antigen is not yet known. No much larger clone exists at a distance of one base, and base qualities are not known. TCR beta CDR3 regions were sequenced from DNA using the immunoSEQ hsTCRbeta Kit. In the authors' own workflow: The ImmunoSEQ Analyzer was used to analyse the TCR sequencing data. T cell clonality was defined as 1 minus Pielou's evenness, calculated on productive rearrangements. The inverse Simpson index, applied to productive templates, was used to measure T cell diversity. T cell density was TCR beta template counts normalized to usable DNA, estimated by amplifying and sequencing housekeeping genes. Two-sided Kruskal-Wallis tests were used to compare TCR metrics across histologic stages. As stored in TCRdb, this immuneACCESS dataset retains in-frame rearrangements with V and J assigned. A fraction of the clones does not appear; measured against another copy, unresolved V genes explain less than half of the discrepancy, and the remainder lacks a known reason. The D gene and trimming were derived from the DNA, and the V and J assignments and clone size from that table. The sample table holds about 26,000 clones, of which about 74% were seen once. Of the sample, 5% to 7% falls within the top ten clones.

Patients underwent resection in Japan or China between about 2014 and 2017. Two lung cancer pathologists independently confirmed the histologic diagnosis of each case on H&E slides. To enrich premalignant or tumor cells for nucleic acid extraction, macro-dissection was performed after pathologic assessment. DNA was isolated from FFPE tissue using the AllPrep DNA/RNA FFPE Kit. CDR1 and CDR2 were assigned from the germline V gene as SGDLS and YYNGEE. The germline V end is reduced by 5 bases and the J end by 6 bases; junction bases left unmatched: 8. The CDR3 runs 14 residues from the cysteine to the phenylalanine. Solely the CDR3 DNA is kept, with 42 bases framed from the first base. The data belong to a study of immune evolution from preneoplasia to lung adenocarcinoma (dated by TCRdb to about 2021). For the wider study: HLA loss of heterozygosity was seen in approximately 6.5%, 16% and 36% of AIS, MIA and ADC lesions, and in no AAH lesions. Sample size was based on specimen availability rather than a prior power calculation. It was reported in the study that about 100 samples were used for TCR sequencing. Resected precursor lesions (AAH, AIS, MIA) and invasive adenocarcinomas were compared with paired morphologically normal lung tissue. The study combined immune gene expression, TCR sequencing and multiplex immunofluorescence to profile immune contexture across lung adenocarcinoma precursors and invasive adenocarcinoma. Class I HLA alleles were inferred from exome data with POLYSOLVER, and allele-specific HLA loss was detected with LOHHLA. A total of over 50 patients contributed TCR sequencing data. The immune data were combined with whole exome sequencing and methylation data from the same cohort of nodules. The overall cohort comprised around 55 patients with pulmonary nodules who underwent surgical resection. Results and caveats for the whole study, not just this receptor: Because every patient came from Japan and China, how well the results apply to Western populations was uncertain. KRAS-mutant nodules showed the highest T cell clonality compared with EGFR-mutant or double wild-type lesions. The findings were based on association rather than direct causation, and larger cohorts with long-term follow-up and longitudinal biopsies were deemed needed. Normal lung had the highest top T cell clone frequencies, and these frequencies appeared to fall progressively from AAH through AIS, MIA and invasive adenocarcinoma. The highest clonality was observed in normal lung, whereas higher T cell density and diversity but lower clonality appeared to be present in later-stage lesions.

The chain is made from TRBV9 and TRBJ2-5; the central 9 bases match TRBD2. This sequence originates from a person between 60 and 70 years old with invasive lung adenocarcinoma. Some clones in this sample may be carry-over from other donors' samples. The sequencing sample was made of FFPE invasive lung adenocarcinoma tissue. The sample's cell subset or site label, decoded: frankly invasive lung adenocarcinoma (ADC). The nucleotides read TGTGCCAGCAGTGGGACTAGCTTTCGGAAGACCCAGTACTTC. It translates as CASSGTSFRKTQYF. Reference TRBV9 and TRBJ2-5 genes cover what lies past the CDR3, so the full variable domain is DSGVTQTPKHLITATGQRVTLRCSPRSGDLSVYWYQQSLDQGLQFLIQYYNGEERAKGNILERFSAQQFPDLHSELNLSSLELGDSALYFCASSGTSFRKTQYFGPGTRLLVL.